The next 7 T cell receptor beta chains were all read from a single sample in a study of Graves' ophthalmopathy and Graves' hyperthyroidism. RNA transcripts served as template for amplifying TCR beta CDR3 sequences. Second-round multiplex PCR followed a first-round RT-PCR using HTBI primers. MiXCR, applied by TCRdb to the multiplex PCR reads, yields one record per CDR3 protein. This sample yields around 590,000 distinct CDR3 sequences, of which under 45% are seen a single time; 3.5% to 5% belongs to the top ten. Sequenced: peripheral blood or thyroid tissue (not recorded which). Receptors were obtained from an adult man with Graves' hyperthyroidism.

This clonotype was counted a few times. The CDR3 loop reads CASSLAGLPNEQYF. CDR3 coding DNA: TGTGCCAGCAGCTTAGCGGGGCTTCCCAACGAGCAGTACTTC. The chain is built from TRBV7-2 and TRBJ2-7; D might be TRBD1 (5 bases). V lost 0 bases, J lost 5 bases, and 11 bases lay in between. Germline lookup yields CDR1 SGHTA and CDR2 FQGNSA. The length of the CDR3 is 14 residues.

The sample holds a few counts of this clonotype. The rearrangement links TRBV2 to TRBJ1-5; tentatively, D is TRBD1 (6 bases). V lost 6 bases, J lost 16 bases, and 19 bases lay in between. CDR1 is SNHLY, CDR2 FYNNEI, per germline. The CDR3 extends over 12 amino acids. The DNA of the CDR3 is TGTGCCAGCAGAACAGGGAGTAGGCCCTTCCATTTT. Translation gives CASRTGSRPFHF.

V and J are TRBV2 and TRBJ1-1; D is undetermined. Per the germline V gene, CDR1 is SNHLY and CDR2 is FYNNEI. V was pared by 6 bases and J by 6 bases, with 14 bases between. The CDR3 totals 13 residues. The DNA of the CDR3 is TGTGCCAGCAGGAGTGGAACATACGCTGAAGCTTTCTTT. Translation gives CASRSGTYAEAFF.

This clonotype has ten or more counts. The chain joins TRBV6-5 to TRBJ1-6; 10 bases line up with TRBD1. The trim removed 8 bases at V and 9 bases at J, leaving 7 bases unmatched. The CDR3 is 14 amino acids. Germline CDR1 reads MNHEY; CDR2 reads SVGAGI. The CDR3 is CASGSRDRGSPLHF. DNA for the CDR3: TGTGCCAGCGGAAGCCGGGACAGGGGTTCACCCCTCCACTTT.

The chain is built from TRBV7-2 and TRBJ1-2; D remains ambiguous. The germline gives CDR1 SGHTA, CDR2 FQGNSA. Trimming took 3 bases from V and 9 from J, leaving 11 bases between them. This CDR3 spans 12 amino acids. The CDR3 spells CASSLGRQSYTF. The DNA for the CDR3 is TGTGCCAGCAGCTTGGGCAGACAAAGCTACACCTTC. Full variable domain (outside the CDR3, taken from reference TRBV7-2 and TRBJ1-2): GAGVSQSPSNKVTEKGKDVELRCDPISGHTALYWYRQSLGQGLEFLIYFQGNSAPDKSGLPSDRFSAERTGGSVSTLTIQRTQQEDSAVYLCASSLGRQSYTFGSGTRLTVV.

The chain is built from TRBV19 and TRBJ2-7, with 7 bases that match TRBD1. The CDR3 length is 14 residues. The junction had 10 bases not matched to a gene; V was cut back by 6 bases and J by 5 bases. Looked up from germline, CDR1 is LNHDA and CDR2 is SQIVND (reference sequence). Here the CDR3 DNA reads TGTGCCAGTAGAATCGCCGGGACAGAAAACGAGCAGTACTTC. Protein: CASRIAGTENEQYF.

As concerns this clonotype: No conserved phenylalanine or tryptophan ends this CDR3, so it is likely a read error. The CDR3 DNA follows: TGTGCCAGCAGCTCCGGACCCCCTCAAGGAGGCTACGAGCAGTACTCC. Translating gives CASSSGPPQGGYEQYS. The rearrangement links TRBV7-9 to TRBJ2-7, with D possibly matching TRBD2 (5 bases). The length of the CDR3 is 16 residues. V lost 4 bases, J lost 3 bases, and 19 bases lay in between. Germline lookup yields CDR1 SEHNR and CDR2 FQNEAQ (reference sequence).